This TCR beta chain was identified during a study of blood T cell repertoires in COVID-19. Turning to the study itself: Donors in the United States, Italy and Spain gave samples during acute or convalescent COVID-19. The cDNA or gDNA used as material had been derived from T cells, B-cell-depleted T cells, or PBMCs.

Study processing details: Estimated nucleated cell counts came from reference gene primer amplification. This table comes from immunoSEQ multiplex PCR, and its TCRdb copy is limited to in-frame clones, with some not included. That table gives V, J and clone size, and the DNA gave D and trimming. The sample has 130,000 to 150,000 clones, approximately 86% seen once. The TCR comes from a woman aged 40 to 50 with active or convalescent COVID-19. The sequenced material came from peripheral blood.

The CDR3 bases are TGCAGCGTCGCCGGGACAGGGGGCGGTCGGGACTACGAGCAGTACTTC. Its protein product is CSVAGTGGGRDYEQYF. The chain couples TRBV29-1 to TRBJ2-7; 12 bases align to TRBD1. With V trimmed by 6 bases and J by 3 bases, 12 bases remained unmatched. The length of the CDR3 is 16 residues. Germline-derived CDR1 and CDR2 are SQVTM and ANQGSEA.